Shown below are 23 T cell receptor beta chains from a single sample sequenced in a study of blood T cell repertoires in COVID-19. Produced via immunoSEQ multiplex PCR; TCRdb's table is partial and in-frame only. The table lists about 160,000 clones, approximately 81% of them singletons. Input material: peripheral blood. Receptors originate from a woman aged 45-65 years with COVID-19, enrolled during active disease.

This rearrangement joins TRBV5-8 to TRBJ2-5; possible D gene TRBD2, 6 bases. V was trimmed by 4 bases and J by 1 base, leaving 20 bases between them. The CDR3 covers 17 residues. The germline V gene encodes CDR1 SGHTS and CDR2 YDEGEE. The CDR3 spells CASSPAVVAVLQETQYF. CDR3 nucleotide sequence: TGTGCCAGCAGCCCGGCGGTGGTAGCGGTACTCCAAGAGACCCAGTACTTC.

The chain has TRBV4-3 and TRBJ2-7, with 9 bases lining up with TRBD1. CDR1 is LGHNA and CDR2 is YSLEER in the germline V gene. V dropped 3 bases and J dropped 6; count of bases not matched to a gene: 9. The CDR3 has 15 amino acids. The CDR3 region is CASSQIRDRASEQYF. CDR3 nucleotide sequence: TGCGCCAGCAGCCAGATCCGGGACAGGGCCTCCGAGCAGTACTTC.

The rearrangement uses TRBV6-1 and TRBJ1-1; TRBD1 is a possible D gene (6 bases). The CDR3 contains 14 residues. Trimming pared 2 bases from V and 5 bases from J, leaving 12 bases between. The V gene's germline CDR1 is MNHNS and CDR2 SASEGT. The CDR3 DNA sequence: TGTGCCAGCAGTGAATGGGAGAGGGGGACTGAAGCTTTCTTT. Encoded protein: CASSEWERGTEAFF.

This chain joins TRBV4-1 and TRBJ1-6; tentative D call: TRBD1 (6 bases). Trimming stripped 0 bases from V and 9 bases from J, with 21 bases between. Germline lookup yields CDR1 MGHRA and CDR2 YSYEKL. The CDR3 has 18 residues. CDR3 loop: CASSQEYSLTGLSSPLHF. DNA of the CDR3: TGCGCCAGCAGCCAAGAATACTCCCTAACAGGGCTTAGTTCACCCCTCCACTTT.

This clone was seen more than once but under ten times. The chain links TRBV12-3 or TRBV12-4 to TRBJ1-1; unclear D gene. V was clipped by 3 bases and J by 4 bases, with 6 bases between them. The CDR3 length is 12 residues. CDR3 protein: CASSLASTEAFF. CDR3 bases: TGTGCCAGCAGTTTGGCATCCACTGAAGCTTTCTTT.

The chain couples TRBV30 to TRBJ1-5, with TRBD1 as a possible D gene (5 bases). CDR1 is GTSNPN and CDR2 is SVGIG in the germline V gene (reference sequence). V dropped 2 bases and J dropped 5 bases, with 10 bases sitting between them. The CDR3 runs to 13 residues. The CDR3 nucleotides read TGTGCCTGGAGTCGGGGGGATGATCAGCCCCAGCATTTT. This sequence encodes CAWSRGDDQPQHF. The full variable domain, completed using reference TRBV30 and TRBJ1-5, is SQTIHQWPATLVQPVGSPLSLECTVEGTSNPNLYWYRQAAGRGLQLLFYSVGIGQISSEVPQNLSASRPQDRQFILSSKKLLLSDSGFYLCAWSRGDDQPQHFGDGTRLSIL.

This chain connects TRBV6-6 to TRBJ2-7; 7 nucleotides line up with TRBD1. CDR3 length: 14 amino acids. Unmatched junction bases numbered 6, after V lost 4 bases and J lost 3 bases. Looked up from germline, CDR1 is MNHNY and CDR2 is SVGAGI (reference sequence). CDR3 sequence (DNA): TGTGCCAGCAGTTTTGGGACAGTGAACTACGAGCAGTACTTC. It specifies CASSFGTVNYEQYF.

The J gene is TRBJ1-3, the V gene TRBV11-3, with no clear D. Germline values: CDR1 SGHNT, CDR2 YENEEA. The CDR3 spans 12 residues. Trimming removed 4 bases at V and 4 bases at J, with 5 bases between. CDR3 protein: CASSSTGNTIYF. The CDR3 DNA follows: TGTGCCAGCAGCTCGACAGGAAACACCATATATTTT.

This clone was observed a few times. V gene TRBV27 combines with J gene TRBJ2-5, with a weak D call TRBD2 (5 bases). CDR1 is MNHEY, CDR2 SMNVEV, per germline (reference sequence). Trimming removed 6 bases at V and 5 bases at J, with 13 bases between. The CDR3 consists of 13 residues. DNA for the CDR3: TGTGCCAGCAGCCGCACGAGGAGGGAGACCCAGTACTTC. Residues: CASSRTRRETQYF.

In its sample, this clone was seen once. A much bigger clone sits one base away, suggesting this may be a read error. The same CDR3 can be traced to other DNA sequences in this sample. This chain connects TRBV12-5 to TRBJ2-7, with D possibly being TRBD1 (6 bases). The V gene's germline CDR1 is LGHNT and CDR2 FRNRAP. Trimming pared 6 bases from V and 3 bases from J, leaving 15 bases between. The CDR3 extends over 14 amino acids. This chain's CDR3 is CASGQGLSGYEQYF. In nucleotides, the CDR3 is TGTGCTAGTGGGCAGGGGCTCAGCGGCTACGAGCAGTACTTC. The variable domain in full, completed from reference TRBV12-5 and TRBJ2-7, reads DARVTQTPRHKVTEMGQEVTMRCQPILGHNTVFWYRQTMMQGLELLAYFRNRAPLDDSGMPKDRFSAEMPDATLATLKIQPSEPRDSAVYFCASGQGLSGYEQYFGPGTRLTVT.

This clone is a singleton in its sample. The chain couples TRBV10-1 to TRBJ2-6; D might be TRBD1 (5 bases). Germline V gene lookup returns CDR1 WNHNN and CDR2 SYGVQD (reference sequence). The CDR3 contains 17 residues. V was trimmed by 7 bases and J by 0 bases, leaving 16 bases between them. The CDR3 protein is CASKTTGPYSGANVLTF. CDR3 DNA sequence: TGCGCCAGCAAAACTACAGGACCTTACTCTGGGGCCAACGTCCTGACTTTC.

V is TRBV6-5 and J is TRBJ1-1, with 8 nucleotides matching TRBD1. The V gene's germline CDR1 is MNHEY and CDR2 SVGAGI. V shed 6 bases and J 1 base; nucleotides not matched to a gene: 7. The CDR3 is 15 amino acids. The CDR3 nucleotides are TGTGCCAGCAGCGTACCAGGGGGCCGGAACACTGAAGCTTTCTTT. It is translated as CASSVPGGRNTEAFF.

Written as DNA, the CDR3 is TGTGCCAGCAGTCGTCCGGGGGGGCCCTACGAGCAGTACTTC. Its translation is CASSRPGGPYEQYF. This chain links TRBV3-1 (or the pseudogene TRBV3-2) with TRBJ2-7; 8 positions match TRBD2. V gave up 6 bases and J gave up 2 bases; unmatched junction bases: 6. The CDR3 has 14 residues. CDR1 is LGHDT and CDR2 is YNNKEL in the germline V gene (reference sequence).

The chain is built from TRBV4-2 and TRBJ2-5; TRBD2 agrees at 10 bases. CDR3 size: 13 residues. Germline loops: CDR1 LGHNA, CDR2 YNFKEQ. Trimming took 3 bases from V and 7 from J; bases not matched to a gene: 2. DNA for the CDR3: TGTGCCAGCAGCCAGGAGCGGGGGGGGACCCAGTACTTC. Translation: CASSQERGGTQYF.

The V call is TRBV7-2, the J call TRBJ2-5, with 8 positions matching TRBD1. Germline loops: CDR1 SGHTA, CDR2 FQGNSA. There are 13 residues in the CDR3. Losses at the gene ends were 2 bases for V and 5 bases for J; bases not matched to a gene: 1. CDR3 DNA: TGTGCCAGCAGCTTAACAGGGGGGGAGACCCAGTACTTC. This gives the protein CASSLTGGETQYF.

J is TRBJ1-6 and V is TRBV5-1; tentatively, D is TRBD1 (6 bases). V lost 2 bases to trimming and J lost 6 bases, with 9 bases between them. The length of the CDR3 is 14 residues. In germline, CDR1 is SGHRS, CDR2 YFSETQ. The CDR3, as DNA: TGCGCCAGCAGCTTCGGGACAACTAATTCACCCCTCCACTTT. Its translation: CASSFGTTNSPLHF. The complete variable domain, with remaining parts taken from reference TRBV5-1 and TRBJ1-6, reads KAGVTQTPRYLIKTRGQQVTLSCSPISGHRSVSWYQQTPGQGLQFLFEYFSETQRNKGNFPGRFSGRQFSNSRSEMNVSTLELGDSALYLCASSFGTTNSPLHFGNGTRLTVT.

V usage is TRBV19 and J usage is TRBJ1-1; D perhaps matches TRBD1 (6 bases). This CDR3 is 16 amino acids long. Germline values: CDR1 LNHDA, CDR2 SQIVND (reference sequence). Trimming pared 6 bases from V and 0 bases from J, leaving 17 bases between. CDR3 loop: CASSPRGQAMNTEAFF. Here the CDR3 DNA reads TGTGCCAGTAGCCCGCGGGGGCAGGCGATGAACACTGAAGCTTTCTTT.

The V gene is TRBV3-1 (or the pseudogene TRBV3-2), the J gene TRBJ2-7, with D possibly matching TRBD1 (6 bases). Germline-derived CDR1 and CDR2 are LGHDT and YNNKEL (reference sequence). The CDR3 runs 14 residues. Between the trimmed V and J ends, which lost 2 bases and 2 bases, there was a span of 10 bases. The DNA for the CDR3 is TGTGCCAGCAGCCAAAACAGGGTTCCCTACGAGCAGTACTTC. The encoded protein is CASSQNRVPYEQYF.

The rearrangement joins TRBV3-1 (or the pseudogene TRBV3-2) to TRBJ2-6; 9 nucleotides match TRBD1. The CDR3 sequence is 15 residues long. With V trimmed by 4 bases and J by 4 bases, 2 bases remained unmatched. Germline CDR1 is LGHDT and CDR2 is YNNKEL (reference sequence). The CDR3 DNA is TGTGCCAGCAGCCGGGGGACAGGGGGGGCCAACGTCCTGACTTTC. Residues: CASSRGTGGANVLTF.

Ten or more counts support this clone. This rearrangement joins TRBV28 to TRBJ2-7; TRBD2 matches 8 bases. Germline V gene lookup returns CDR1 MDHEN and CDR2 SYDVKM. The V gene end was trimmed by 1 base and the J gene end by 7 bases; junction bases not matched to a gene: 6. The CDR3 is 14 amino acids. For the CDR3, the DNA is TGTGCCAGCAGTTTATTAGCGGGGCCTCAGGAGCAGTACTTC. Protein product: CASSLLAGPQEQYF.

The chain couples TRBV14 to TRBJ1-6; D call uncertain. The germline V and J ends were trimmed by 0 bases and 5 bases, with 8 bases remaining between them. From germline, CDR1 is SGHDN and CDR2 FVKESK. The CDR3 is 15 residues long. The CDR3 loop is CASSQEAGNNSPLHF. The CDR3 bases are TGTGCCAGCAGCCAAGAAGCAGGAAATAATTCACCCCTCCACTTT. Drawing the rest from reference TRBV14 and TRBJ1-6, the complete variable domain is EAGVTQFPSHSVIEKGQTVTLRCDPISGHDNLYWYRRVMGKEIKFLLHFVKESKQDESGMPNNRFLAERTGGTYSTLKVQPAELEDSGVYFCASSQEAGNNSPLHFGNGTRLTVT.

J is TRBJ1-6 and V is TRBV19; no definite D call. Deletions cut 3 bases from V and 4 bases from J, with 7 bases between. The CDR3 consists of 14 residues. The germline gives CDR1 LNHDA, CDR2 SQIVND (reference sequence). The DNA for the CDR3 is TGTGCCAGTAGTATGTTAGCTTATAATTCACCCCTCCACTTT. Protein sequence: CASSMLAYNSPLHF.

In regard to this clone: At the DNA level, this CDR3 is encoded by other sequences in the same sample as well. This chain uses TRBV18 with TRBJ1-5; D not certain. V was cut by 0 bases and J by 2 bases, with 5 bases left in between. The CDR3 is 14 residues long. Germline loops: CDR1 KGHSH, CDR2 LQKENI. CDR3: CASSPPTGNQPQHF. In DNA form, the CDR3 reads TGTGCCAGCTCACCACCTACGGGCAATCAGCCCCAGCATTTT. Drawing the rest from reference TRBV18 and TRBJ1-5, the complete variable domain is NAGVMQNPRHLVRRRGQEARLRCSPMKGHSHVYWYRQLPEEGLKFMVYLQKENIIDESGMPKERFSAEFPKEGPSILRIQQVVRGDSAAYFCASSPPTGNQPQHFGDGTRLSIL.